What follows describes a single TCR beta chain. Its antigen is not known. The CDR3 is 15 amino acids. The V gene's germline CDR1 is DFQATT and CDR2 SNEGSKA (reference sequence). After removal of 3 bases from V and 4 bases from J, the junction contained 9 bases not matched to a gene. This specimen belongs to a study of blood T cells in healthy people across ages. Study-wide results and caveats: Donors of long life had a larger count of naive CD4+ cells and greater diversity than aged donors. Per million T cells, TCR beta diversity dropped about linearly as age rose.

Sample-barcoded 5' priming and a J-beta primer mix drove a second PCR of about 7 to 12 cycles. TCRdb processed the 5' RACE reads anew with MiXCR; each CDR3 protein has one entry. This table has approximately 800,000 distinct CDR3 sequences, around 62% appearing once. The source of this sequence is a young man in good health. Sequencing used blood. The rearrangement links TRBV20-1 to TRBJ1-2; 9 bases are a match to TRBD1. DNA for the CDR3: TGCAGTGCTAGCCATAACAGGGGGCAAGGCTATGGCTACACCTTC. Its translation: CSASHNRGQGYGYTF.